This T cell receptor (beta chain) was recorded in a study of identical twins. Regarding the study as a whole: Zero-insertion analyses were open to partial confounding by invariant MAIT and iNKT cells.

The V and J ends lost 5 bases and 6 bases, in that order; junction bases with no gene match: 6. The CDR3 contains 14 residues. Comments on this clonotype: Its antigen is not known.

Template switching added a universal primer binding site, and final cDNA carried unique molecular identifiers. TCRdb passed the 5' RACE reads through MiXCR, listing each CDR3 protein once. The table has about 530,000 distinct CDR3 sequences, around 20% seen once. This same sample was also taken into another study, of yellow fever vaccine responses in identical twins.

This receptor was taken from a woman between 18 and 29 years old in good health. Sequencing input: CD4+ T cells sorted from blood. The rearrangement uses TRBV12-3 or TRBV12-4 and TRBJ2-2; 7 nucleotides line up with TRBD2. The CDR3 nucleotides are TGTGCCAGCAGTCCAAAGGGACTACCCGGGGAGCTGTTTTTT. Its protein is CASSPKGLPGELFF.